This T cell receptor (beta chain) derives from a study of T cell responses to AZD1222 COVID-19 vaccine. About the study: Combined were second doses at about 4 or about 12 weeks. Study outcomes and limitations: Females outnumbered males among donors, who were mostly white British; clonal diversity was possibly underestimated.

Libraries were prepared by immunoSEQ multiplex PCR; TCRdb keeps only in-frame clonotypes and omits some of them. The table includes about 120,000 clones, 80% to 90% detected once. With respect to this clone: Its matching antigen is unknown.

From germline, CDR1 is KGHSH and CDR2 LQKENI. J was trimmed by 8 bases and V by 4 bases; bases with no gene match: 7. This CDR3 has 14 amino acids. This rearrangement joins TRBV18 to TRBJ1-4; TRBD1 matches 7 bases. The sequenced sample was peripheral blood, obtained on day 0 of AZD1222 vaccination. This sequence originates from an adult in good health. The CDR3, as DNA: TGTGCCAGCTCACGTGACAGGGTGGAAGAAAAACTGTTTTTT. Translated, it gives CASSRDRVEEKLFF.